Below are 19 T cell receptor beta chains sequenced from a single sample in a study of blood T cell repertoires in COVID-19. Repertoires were generated with immunoSEQ multiplex PCR, while TCRdb's copy carries only in-frame clones and drops some. Here the sample spans 150,000 to 200,000 clones, about nine tenths being singletons. The specimen sequenced was peripheral blood. The origin of the receptors is a woman aged 30 to 39 with acute or convalescent COVID-19.

The V call is TRBV21-1, the J call TRBJ2-5; the D segment call TRBD2 is taken from the table without a DNA check. TRBV21-1 is annotated as a pseudogene. The CDR3 has 11 residues. This CDR3 is CARGCGKTQYF. The CDR3 bases are TGTGCCAGGGGGTGCGGGAAGACCCAGTACTTC.

The chain couples TRBV15 to TRBJ2-4, with D maybe TRBD2 (6 bases). Germline V gene lookup returns CDR1 LNHNV and CDR2 YYDKDF (reference sequence). V was shortened by 1 base and J by 4 bases, with 8 bases between the two germline ends. The CDR3 extends over 14 amino acids. CDR3 in amino acids: CATSRGGAKNIQYF. The CDR3 nucleotides are TGTGCCACCAGCAGAGGCGGGGCGAAAAACATTCAGTACTTC.

The chain is built from TRBV5-6 and TRBJ1-4; TRBD1 agrees at 8 bases. This CDR3 has 15 residues. Germline V CDR1 and CDR2: SGHDT, YYEEEE. V gave up 4 bases and J gave up 8 bases; unmatched junction bases: 10. The CDR3 DNA follows: TGTGCCAGCAGCGGACAGGGCAGGGATCTCGAAAAACTGTTTTTT. This gives the protein CASSGQGRDLEKLFF.

V and J are TRBV30 and TRBJ1-1; D is possibly TRBD1 (5 bases). CDR3 length equals 12 residues. The ends were cut back, 8 bases at V and 0 bases at J, with 10 bases in the middle. Germline V lookup: CDR1 GTSNPN, CDR2 SVGIG (reference sequence). The CDR3 here is CAGMTVNTEAFF. DNA for the CDR3: TGTGCCGGCATGACAGTGAACACTGAAGCTTTCTTT.

The chain joins TRBV7-2 to TRBJ1-6, with a weak D call TRBD1 (5 bases). CDR3 length equals 15 residues. V gave up 2 bases and J gave up 0 bases, with 5 bases separating them. Germline values: CDR1 SGHTA, CDR2 FQGNSA. The CDR3 DNA sequence: TGTGCCAGCAGCTTACAGGGCTCCTATAATTCACCCCTCCACTTT. It specifies CASSLQGSYNSPLHF.

The V and J genes are TRBV27 and TRBJ2-3; TRBD1 agrees at 11 bases. CDR1 and CDR2 from the germline V gene are MNHEY and SMNVEV (reference sequence). This CDR3 region has 16 residues. Losses at the gene ends were 4 bases for V and 7 bases for J; bases not matched to a gene: 10. The CDR3 nucleotides read TGTGCCAGCAGTTCGCGCCGGGACAGGGGGTATAATACGCAGTATTTT. Encoded protein: CASSSRRDRGYNTQYF.

The chain links TRBV6-6 to TRBJ2-3; no clear D gene. The CDR3 is 12 residues long. The germline V gene encodes CDR1 MNHNY and CDR2 SVGAGI (reference sequence). Trimming pared 8 bases from V and 2 bases from J, leaving 8 bases between. CDR3 nucleotides: TGTGCCAGCGCTGGGCCCACAGATACGCAGTATTTT. It is translated as CASAGPTDTQYF.

The chain has TRBV14 and TRBJ2-1; a weak D match, TRBD2 (6 bases). Germline V gene lookup returns CDR1 SGHDN and CDR2 FVKESK. The V gene lost 0 bases and the J gene lost 9 bases, with 9 bases spanning the gap. This CDR3 has 13 amino acids. The CDR3 sequence: CASSQDLEGEQFF. The CDR3 DNA reads TGTGCCAGCAGCCAAGACCTGGAGGGTGAGCAGTTCTTC.

The chain couples TRBV7-8 to TRBJ2-1; D may be TRBD1 (5 bases). Germline assignment: CDR1 SGHVS and CDR2 FQNEAQ. This CDR3 is 14 amino acids long. Trimming took off 8 bases at V and 4 bases at J, with 15 bases between the two ends. The CDR3 nucleotides read TGTGCCAGCGGGGCCGGACGACATTACAATGAGCAGTTCTTC. Its protein is CASGAGRHYNEQFF.

The J gene is TRBJ2-1, the V gene TRBV7-9; 12 nucleotides match TRBD2. J lost 5 bases, V lost 6 bases, and 5 bases had no gene match. Germline-derived CDR1 and CDR2 are SEHNR and FQNEAQ (reference sequence). The CDR3 sequence is 15 residues long. CDR3 region: CASRLTSGGNNEQFF. The CDR3 nucleotides read TGTGCCAGCAGATTGACTAGCGGGGGCAACAATGAGCAGTTCTTC.

The rearrangement links TRBV28 to TRBJ2-1; 7 bases agree with TRBD2. CDR3 length: 15 amino acids. Per germline, CDR1 MDHEN and CDR2 SYDVKM. With 2 bases clipped from V and 6 bases from J, the junction kept 7 bases outside the gene matches. The CDR3 DNA sequence: TGTGCCAGCAGTTTACCCGAAGCGGGAACCAATGAGCAGTTCTTC. Protein product: CASSLPEAGTNEQFF.

The V gene is TRBV4-1, the J gene TRBJ1-1; TRBD1 aligns across 10 bases. Germline CDR1 is MGHRA and CDR2 is YSYEKL. The CDR3 has 20 amino acids. J lost 11 bases, V lost 4 bases, and 28 bases had no gene match. CDR3 region: CASSRKVLPTGPGTGAFAFF. CDR3 in DNA: TGCGCCAGCAGCCGAAAGGTCCTTCCGACTGGCCCCGGGACAGGGGCTTTCGCTTTCTTT.

The table lists this clone with a count of one. This chain links TRBV5-1 with TRBJ2-5, with 9 bases that match TRBD1. This CDR3 comprises 15 residues. The V gene's germline CDR1 is SGHRS and CDR2 YFSETQ. V lost 5 bases, J lost 5 bases, and 10 bases stayed unmatched. This CDR3 is CASSSRTGTGETQYF. CDR3 in DNA: TGCGCCAGCAGTTCAAGGACAGGGACAGGGGAGACCCAGTACTTC.

The chain links TRBV9 to TRBJ2-1, with a tentative D call TRBD2 (5 bases). V was pared by 0 bases and J by 2 bases, with 12 bases between. CDR3 length equals 16 residues. Germline lookup yields CDR1 SGDLS and CDR2 YYNGEE. This CDR3 reads CASSVALASPYNEQFF. CDR3 DNA: TGTGCCAGCAGCGTAGCTCTAGCATCCCCCTACAATGAGCAGTTCTTC.

V is TRBV19 and J is TRBJ2-1; 11 bases are a match to TRBD2. The length of the CDR3 is 22 residues. In germline, CDR1 is LNHDA, CDR2 SQIVND (reference sequence). The ends lost 3 bases at V and 0 bases at J; junction bases unmatched: 19. This CDR3 reads CASSIQGGGFSGRDSSYNEQFF. CDR3 nucleotides: TGTGCCAGTAGTATCCAGGGAGGGGGTTTTAGCGGGAGGGACAGCTCCTACAATGAGCAGTTCTTC. Drawing the rest from reference TRBV19 and TRBJ2-1, the complete variable domain is DGGITQSPKYLFRKEGQNVTLSCEQNLNHDAMYWYRQDPGQGLRLIYYSQIVNDFQKGDIAEGYSVSREKKESFPLTVTSAQKNPTAFYLCASSIQGGGFSGRDSSYNEQFFGPGTRLTVL.

The J gene is TRBJ1-5, the V gene TRBV28; D remains ambiguous. The germline CDR1 and CDR2 sequences are MDHEN and SYDVKM. V was trimmed by 2 bases and J by 3 bases, leaving 11 bases between them. The CDR3 sequence is 15 residues long. Here the CDR3 reads CASSLEVFLNQPQHF. As DNA, the CDR3 is TGTGCCAGCAGTTTAGAGGTGTTTCTCAATCAGCCCCAGCATTTT.

The chain has TRBV10-3 and TRBJ2-7, with D tentatively TRBD2 (6 bases). The CDR3 covers 12 residues. Germline loops: CDR1 ENHRY, CDR2 SYGVKD. Trimming left V 8 bases short and J 2 bases short, with 10 bases between. The CDR3 sequence: CAIGTGAYEQYF. In DNA form, the CDR3 reads TGTGCCATCGGGACGGGGGCCTACGAGCAGTACTTC.

Remarks on this clone: The DNA is omitted, as the CDR3 cannot be located on it reliably, and the CDR3 follows TCRdb's listing. The CDR3: CASSVGAGTSGREEYF. J is TRBJ2-5 and V is TRBV5-4; the tabulated D call, TRBD2, remains unverified against the DNA. The CDR3 is 16 residues long, counting both termini. Germline CDR1 SGHNT, CDR2 YYREEE (reference sequence).

This CDR3 is CASSPQLLRGYNSPLHF. The CDR3, as DNA: TGTGCCAGCAGTCCCCAACTACTCAGGGGTTATAATTCACCCCTCCACTTT. The J gene is TRBJ1-6, the V gene TRBV28, with D perhaps matching TRBD1 (6 bases). Trimming removed 5 bases from V and 4 bases from J, with 18 bases in between. Per germline, CDR1 MDHEN and CDR2 SYDVKM. This CDR3 is built from 17 residues.